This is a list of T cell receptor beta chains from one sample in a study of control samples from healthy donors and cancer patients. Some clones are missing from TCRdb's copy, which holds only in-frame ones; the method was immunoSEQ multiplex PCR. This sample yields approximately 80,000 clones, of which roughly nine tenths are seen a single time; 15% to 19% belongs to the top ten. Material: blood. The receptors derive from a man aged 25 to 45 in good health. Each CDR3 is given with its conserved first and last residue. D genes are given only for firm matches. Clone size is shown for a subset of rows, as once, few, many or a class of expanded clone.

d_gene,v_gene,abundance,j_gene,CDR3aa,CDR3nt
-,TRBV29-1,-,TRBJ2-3,CSVVIPWTDTQYF,TGCAGTGTTGTGATCCCGTGGACAGATACGCAGTATTTT
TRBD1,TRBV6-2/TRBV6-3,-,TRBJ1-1,CASSYPHRGTEAFF,TGTGCCAGCAGTTACCCCCACAGGGGAACTGAAGCTTTCTTT
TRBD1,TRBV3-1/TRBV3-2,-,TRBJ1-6,CASSPTGAYNSPLHF,TGTGCCAGCAGCCCGACAGGGGCCTATAATTCACCCCTCCACTTT
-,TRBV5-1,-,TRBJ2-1,CASSLAREQFF,TGCGCCAGCAGCTTGGCGCGGGAGCAGTTCTTC
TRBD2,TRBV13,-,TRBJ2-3,CASSLGLSGAGTDTQYF,TGTGCCAGCAGCTTGGGGCTGAGCGGGGCCGGCACAGATACGCAGTATTTT
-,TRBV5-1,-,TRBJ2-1,CASSLFLAPHNEQFF,TGCGCCAGCAGCTTGTTTTTAGCGCCCCACAATGAGCAGTTCTTC
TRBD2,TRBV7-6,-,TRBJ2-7,CASSSGQGLRYEQYF,TGTGCCAGCAGTTCCGGGCAGGGACTACGGTACGAGCAGTACTTC
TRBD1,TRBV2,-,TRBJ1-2,CASSAPDRGQRGNYGYTF,TGTGCCAGCAGTGCCCCGGACAGGGGGCAAAGAGGGAACTATGGCTACACCTTC
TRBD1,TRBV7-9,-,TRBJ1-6,CASSLGTGVDSPLHF,TGTGCCAGCAGCTTAGGGACAGGGGTGGATTCACCCCTCCACTTT
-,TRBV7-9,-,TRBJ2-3,CASSFGSGDTQYF,TGTGCCAGCAGCTTTGGGAGTGGAGATACGCAGTATTTT
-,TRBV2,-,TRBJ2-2,CASRTLNTGELFF,TGTGCCAGCAGGACACTGAACACCGGGGAGCTGTTTTTT
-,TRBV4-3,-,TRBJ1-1,CASSSRSGGDNRRTEAFF,TGCGCCAGCAGCTCACGATCGGGGGGCGATAACCGGCGGACTGAAGCTTTCTTT
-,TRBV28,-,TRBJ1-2,CASSVAQGKTGGYTF,TGTGCCAGCAGCGTCGCGCAGGGGAAAACTGGAGGCTACACCTTC
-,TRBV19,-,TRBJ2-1,CASSIDHLGAGYNEQFF,TGTGCCAGTAGTATAGATCATTTAGGGGCAGGGTACAATGAGCAGTTCTTC
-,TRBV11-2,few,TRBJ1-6,CASSYRGTGSPLHF,TGTGCCAGCAGCTACCGGGGAACTGGTTCACCCCTCCACTTT
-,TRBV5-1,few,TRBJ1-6,CASSLAGGAGDSPLHF,TGCGCCAGCAGCTTGGCGGGGGGGGCCGGGGATTCACCCCTCCACTTT
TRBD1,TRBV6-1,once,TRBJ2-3,CASSEVGGARADTQYF,TGTGCCAGCAGTGAAGTAGGGGGCGCGAGGGCAGATACGCAGTATTTT
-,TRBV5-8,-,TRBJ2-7,CASSPDYEQYF,TGTGCCAGCAGCCCCGACTACGAGCAGTACTTC
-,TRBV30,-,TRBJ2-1,CAWSFGTFQGEQFF,TGTGCCTGGAGTTTTGGGACGTTTCAGGGTGAGCAGTTCTTC
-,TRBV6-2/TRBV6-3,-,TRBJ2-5,CASSSQARETQYF,TGTGCCAGCAGTTCCCAAGCGAGGGAGACCCAGTACTTC
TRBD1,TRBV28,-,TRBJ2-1,CASSKTGSAYNEQFF,TGTGCCAGCAGCAAGACAGGGAGCGCCTACAATGAGCAGTTCTTC
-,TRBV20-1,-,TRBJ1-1,CSATDTRRGTEAFF,TGCAGTGCTACTGACACTAGGAGAGGCACTGAAGCTTTCTTT
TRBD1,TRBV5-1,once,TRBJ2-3,CASMKDRGREDTQYF,TGCGCCAGCATGAAGGACAGGGGGCGGGAAGATACGCAGTATTTT
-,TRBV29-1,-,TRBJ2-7,CSVMDTYEQYF,TGCAGCGTCATGGACACCTACGAGCAGTACTTC
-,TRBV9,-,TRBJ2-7,CASSVGVGGGYEQYF,TGTGCCAGCAGCGTAGGAGTAGGGGGGGGGTACGAGCAGTACTTC
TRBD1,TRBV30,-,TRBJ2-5,CAWTAGTGVGETQYF,TGTGCCTGGACGGCCGGGACAGGGGTTGGCGAGACCCAGTACTTC
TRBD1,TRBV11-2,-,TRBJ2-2,CASSRDRVRTGELFF,TGTGCCAGCAGCCGCGACAGGGTGAGGACCGGGGAGCTGTTTTTT
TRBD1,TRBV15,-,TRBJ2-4,CATSSRAGTGTKNIQYF,TGTGCCACCAGCAGCCGGGCCGGGACAGGGACCAAAAACATTCAGTACTTC
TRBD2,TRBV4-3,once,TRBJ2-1,CASSLLAGGANEQFF,TGCGCCAGCAGCCTCTTAGCGGGGGGTGCGAATGAGCAGTTCTTC
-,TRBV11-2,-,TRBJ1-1,CASSLVRGGGTEAFF,TGTGCCAGCAGCTTAGTTCGGGGAGGCGGCACTGAAGCTTTCTTT
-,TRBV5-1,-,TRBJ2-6,CASSLLDSTVSGANVLTF,TGCGCCAGCAGCTTACTCGACAGCACGGTATCTGGGGCCAACGTCCTGACTTTC